This TCR beta chain was recorded in a study of vaccination and CD4 T cells after COVID-19. Overall study: Stimulation used overlapping spike peptides from SARS-CoV-2, HCoV-NL63, HCoV-OC43 and HCoV-229E.

The length of the CDR3 is 16 residues. V lost 3 bases, J lost 4 bases, and 11 bases stayed unmatched. Looked up from germline, CDR1 is ENHRY and CDR2 is SYGVKD. On this clonotype itself: Its antigen remains unidentified.

The treatment denotes: approximately 11-day PBMC culture with coronavirus spike peptide pools or control peptides (ViraFEST assay). An Oncomine TCR Beta short-read assay was used to sequence the DNA from cultured CD4+ T cells. Someone extracted genomic DNA from cultured CD4+ T cells. MiXCR, applied by TCRdb to the PCR reads, yields one record per CDR3 protein. The repertoire includes 20,000 to 25,000 distinct CDR3 sequences, about two fifths of them detected once, and about an eighth sits in the top ten. This chain joins TRBV10-3 and TRBJ1-1, with 7 bases identical to TRBD1. What was sequenced was CD4+ T cells from blood, cultured in vitro. This clonotype originated in a human donor who had recovered from COVID-19. The CDR3 nucleotides are TGTGCCATCAGTGATCAGACAGGGCAACGCACCACTGAAGCTTTCTTT. Residues: CAISDQTGQRTTEAFF.